Listed here are 5 T cell receptor beta chains from one sample, sequenced in a study of blood T cell repertoires in COVID-19. The protocol was immunoSEQ multiplex PCR, while the TCRdb copy is restricted to in-frame clones and leaves out a portion. The table includes 95,000 to 150,000 clones, approximately 83% detected once. The material sequenced was peripheral blood. These receptors originate from a man older than 75 with acute or convalescent COVID-19.

The chain links TRBV7-6 to TRBJ1-4; maybe TRBD1 (6 bases). Trimming stripped 0 bases from V and 4 bases from J, with 9 bases between. CDR3 size: 15 residues. Germline values: CDR1 SGHVS, CDR2 FNYEAQ. CDR3: CASSLAVRGNEKLFF. CDR3 nucleotide sequence: TGTGCCAGCAGCTTAGCAGTCAGGGGTAATGAAAAACTGTTTTTT.

The rearrangement joins TRBV7-6 to TRBJ2-7; 11 bases align to TRBD2. The trim removed 5 bases at V and 0 bases at J, leaving 3 bases unmatched. Germline CDR1 SGHVS, CDR2 FNYEAQ. This CDR3 region has 15 residues. For the CDR3, the DNA is TGTGCCAGCAGCCAACTAGCGGGGGCCTCCTACGAGCAGTACTTC. As protein: CASSQLAGASYEQYF.

V gene TRBV27 combines with J gene TRBJ1-1, with D unresolved. V lost 1 base, J lost 1 base, and 7 bases lay in between. The CDR3 runs to 14 residues. Germline loops: CDR1 MNHEY, CDR2 SMNVEV (reference sequence). The CDR3 DNA reads as TGTGCCAGCAGTTTATATGAGGGGAACACTGAAGCTTTCTTT. Amino acid sequence: CASSLYEGNTEAFF.

The chain joins TRBV12-3 or TRBV12-4 to TRBJ1-2; maybe TRBD1 (6 bases). The germline V and J ends were trimmed by 10 bases and 0 bases, with 12 bases remaining between them. This CDR3 is built from 13 residues. The CDR3 spells CATTQGSNYGYTF. In DNA, the CDR3 is TGTGCCACTACACAGGGATCTAACTATGGCTACACCTTC.

Only one count was recorded for this clone. The chain couples TRBV6-5 to TRBJ1-2; D uncertain. Germline V gives CDR1 MNHEY, CDR2 SVGAGI. V was clipped by 0 bases and J by 4 bases, with 12 bases between them. This CDR3 comprises 15 residues. CDR3 DNA: TGTGCCAGCAGTTACTCGGAGGTTGGGAGCTATGGCTACACCTTC. This encodes CASSYSEVGSYGYTF.